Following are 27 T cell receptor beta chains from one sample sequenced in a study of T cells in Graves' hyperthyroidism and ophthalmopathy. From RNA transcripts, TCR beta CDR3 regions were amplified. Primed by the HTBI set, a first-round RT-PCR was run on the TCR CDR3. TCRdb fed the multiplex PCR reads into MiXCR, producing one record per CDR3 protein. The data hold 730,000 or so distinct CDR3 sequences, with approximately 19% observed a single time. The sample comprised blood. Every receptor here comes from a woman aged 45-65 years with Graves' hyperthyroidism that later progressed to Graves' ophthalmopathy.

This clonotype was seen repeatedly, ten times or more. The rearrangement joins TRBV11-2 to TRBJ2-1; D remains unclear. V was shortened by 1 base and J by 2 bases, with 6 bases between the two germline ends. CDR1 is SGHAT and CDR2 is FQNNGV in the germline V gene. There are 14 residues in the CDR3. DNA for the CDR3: TGTGCCAGCAGCTTAGCGGCAGCCTACAATGAGCAGTTCTTC. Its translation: CASSLAAAYNEQFF.

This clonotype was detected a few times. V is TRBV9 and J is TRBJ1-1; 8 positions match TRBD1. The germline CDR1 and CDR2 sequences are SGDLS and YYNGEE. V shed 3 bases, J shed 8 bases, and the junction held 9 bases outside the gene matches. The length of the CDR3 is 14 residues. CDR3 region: CASSEFQGAGEAFF. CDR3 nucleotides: TGTGCCAGCAGCGAATTTCAGGGGGCCGGGGAAGCTTTCTTT.

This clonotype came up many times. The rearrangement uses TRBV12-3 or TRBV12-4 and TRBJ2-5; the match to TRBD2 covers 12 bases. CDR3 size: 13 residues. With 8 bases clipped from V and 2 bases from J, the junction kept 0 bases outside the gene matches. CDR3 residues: CASGLAGQETQYF. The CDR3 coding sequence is TGTGCCAGCGGACTAGCGGGGCAAGAGACCCAGTACTTC.

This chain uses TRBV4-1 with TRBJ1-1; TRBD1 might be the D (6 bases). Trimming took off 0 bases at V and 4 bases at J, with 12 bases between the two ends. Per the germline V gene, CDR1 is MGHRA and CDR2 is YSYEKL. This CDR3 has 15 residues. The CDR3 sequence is CASSQEEGVRTEAFF. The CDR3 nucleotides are TGCGCCAGCAGCCAAGAGGAGGGGGTCCGCACTGAAGCTTTCTTT.

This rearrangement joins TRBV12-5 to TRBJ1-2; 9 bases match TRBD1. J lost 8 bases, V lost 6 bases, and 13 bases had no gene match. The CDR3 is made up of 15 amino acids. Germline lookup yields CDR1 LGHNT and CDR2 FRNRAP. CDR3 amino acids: CASGRAVRTGVGYTF. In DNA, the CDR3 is TGTGCTAGTGGCAGAGCCGTTCGGACAGGGGTGGGCTACACCTTC.

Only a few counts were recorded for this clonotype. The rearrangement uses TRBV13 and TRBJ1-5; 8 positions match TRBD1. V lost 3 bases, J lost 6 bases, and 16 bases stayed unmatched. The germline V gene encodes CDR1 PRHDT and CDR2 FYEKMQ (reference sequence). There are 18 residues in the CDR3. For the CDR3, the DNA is TGTGCCAGCAGCTTCGGACAGGGAAACGTCGAGTGGGGTCAGCCCCAGCATTTT. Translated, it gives CASSFGQGNVEWGQPQHF.

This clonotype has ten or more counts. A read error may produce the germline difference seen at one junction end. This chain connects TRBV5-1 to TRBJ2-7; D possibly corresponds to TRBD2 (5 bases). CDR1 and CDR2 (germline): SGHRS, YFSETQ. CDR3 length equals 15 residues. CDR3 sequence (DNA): TGCGCCAGCAGCTTGGCCGCGGAGGCCTCCCACGAGCAGTACTTC. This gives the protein CASSLAAEASHEQYF.

CDR3 in DNA: TGTGCCAGCAGCTGGGACATTAGCGGGGGGGCCTTCAATGAGCAGTTCTTC. Translating it yields CASSWDISGGAFNEQFF. The genes are TRBV5-8 and TRBJ2-1; 11 bases line up with TRBD2. Germline CDR1 is SGHTS and CDR2 is YDEGEE. This CDR3 is built from 17 residues. The trim removed 3 bases at V and 6 bases at J, leaving 11 bases unmatched. Combining the CDR3 with reference TRBV5-8 and TRBJ2-1 gives the whole variable domain EAGVTQSPTHLIKTRGQQATLRCSPISGHTSVYWYQQALGLGLQFLLWYDEGEERNRGNFPPRFSGRQFPNYSSELNVNALELEDSALYLCASSWDISGGAFNEQFFGPGTRLTVL.

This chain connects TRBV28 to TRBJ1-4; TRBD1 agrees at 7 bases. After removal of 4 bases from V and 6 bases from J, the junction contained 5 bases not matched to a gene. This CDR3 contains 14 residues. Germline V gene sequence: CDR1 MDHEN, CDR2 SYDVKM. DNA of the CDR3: TGTGCCAGCAGTTCCCCCGGACAGGATGAAAAACTGTTTTTT. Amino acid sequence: CASSSPGQDEKLFF. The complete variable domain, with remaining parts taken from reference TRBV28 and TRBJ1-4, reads DVKVTQSSRYLVKRTGEKVFLECVQDMDHENMFWYRQDPGLGLRLIYFSYDVKMKEKGDIPEGYSVSREKKERFSLILESASTNQTSMYLCASSSPGQDEKLFFGSGTQLSVL.

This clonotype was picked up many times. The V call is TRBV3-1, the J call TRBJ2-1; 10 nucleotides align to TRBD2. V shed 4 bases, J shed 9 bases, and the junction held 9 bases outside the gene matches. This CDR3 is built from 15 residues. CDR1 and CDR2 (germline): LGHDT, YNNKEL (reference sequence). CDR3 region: CASSPPSGGAAEQFF. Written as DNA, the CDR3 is TGTGCCAGCAGCCCCCCCAGCGGGGGGGCCGCTGAGCAGTTCTTC.

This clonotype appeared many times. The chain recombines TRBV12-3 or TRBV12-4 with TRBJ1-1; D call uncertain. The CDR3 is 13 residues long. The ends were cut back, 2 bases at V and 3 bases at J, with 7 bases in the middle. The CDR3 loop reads CASSLTTYTEAFF. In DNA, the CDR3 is TGTGCCAGCAGTTTAACCACCTACACTGAAGCTTTCTTT.

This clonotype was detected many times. CDR3 nucleotides: TGTGCCAGCAGCGAAACAGGGGGGAATTCACCCCTCCACTTT. This translates into CASSETGGNSPLHF. The chain recombines TRBV3-1 with TRBJ1-6, with TRBD1 matching 8 bases. Germline-derived CDR1 and CDR2 are LGHDT and YNNKEL (reference sequence). This CDR3 is 14 amino acids long. Trimming at V came to 5 bases and at J to 7 bases, leaving 4 bases not matched to a gene.

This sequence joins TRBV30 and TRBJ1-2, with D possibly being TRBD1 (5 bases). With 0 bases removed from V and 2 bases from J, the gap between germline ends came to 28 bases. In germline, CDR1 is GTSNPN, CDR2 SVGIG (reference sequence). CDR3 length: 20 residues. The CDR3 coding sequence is TGTGCCTGGAGTGTACGGGGGAGGGCCACCAAAAATAAGGAAAACTATGGCTACACCTTC. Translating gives CAWSVRGRATKNKENYGYTF.

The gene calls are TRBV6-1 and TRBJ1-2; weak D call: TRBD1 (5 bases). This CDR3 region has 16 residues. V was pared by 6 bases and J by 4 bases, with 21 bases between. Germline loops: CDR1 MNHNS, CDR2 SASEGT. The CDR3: CASRHRSGTGGYGYTF. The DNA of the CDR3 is TGTGCCAGCAGGCACCGGTCGGGGACGGGGGGCTATGGCTACACCTTC.

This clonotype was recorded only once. CDR3 amino acids: CASSWDPTNYGYTF. The CDR3 coding sequence is TGTGCCAGCAGTTGGGACCCAACGAACTATGGCTACACCTTC. The V and J genes are TRBV27 and TRBJ1-2; D is perhaps TRBD1 (5 bases). CDR3 size: 14 residues. Trimming removed 4 bases from V and 2 bases from J, with 11 bases in between. Germline V CDR1 and CDR2: MNHEY, SMNVEV (reference sequence).

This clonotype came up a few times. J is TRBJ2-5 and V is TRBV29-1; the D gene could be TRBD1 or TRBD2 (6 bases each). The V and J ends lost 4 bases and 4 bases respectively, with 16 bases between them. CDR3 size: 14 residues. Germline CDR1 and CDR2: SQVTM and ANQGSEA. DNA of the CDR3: TGCAGCGTTGCTAGGTGGGGGGCAGGAGAGACCCAGTACTTC. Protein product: CSVARWGAGETQYF.

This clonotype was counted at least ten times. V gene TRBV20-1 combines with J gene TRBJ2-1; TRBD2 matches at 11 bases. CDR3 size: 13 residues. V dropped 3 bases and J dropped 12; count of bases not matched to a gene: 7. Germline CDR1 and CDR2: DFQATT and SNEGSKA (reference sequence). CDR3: CSASTSGGYRQFF. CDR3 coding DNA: TGCAGTGCTAGTACTAGCGGGGGATATAGGCAGTTCTTC.

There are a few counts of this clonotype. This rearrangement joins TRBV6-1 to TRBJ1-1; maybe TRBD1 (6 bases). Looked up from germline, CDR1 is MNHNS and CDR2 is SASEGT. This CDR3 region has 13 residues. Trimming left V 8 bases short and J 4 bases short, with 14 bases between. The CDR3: CASRGPRGTEAFF. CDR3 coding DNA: TGTGCCAGCCGGGGCCCCAGGGGCACTGAAGCTTTCTTT.

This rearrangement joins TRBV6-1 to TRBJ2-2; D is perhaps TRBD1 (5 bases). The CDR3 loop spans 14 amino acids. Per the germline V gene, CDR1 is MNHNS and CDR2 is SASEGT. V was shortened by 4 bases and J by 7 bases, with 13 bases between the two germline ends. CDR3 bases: TGTGCCAGCAGTGTTGCAGGGTTGGGCGGGGAGCTGTTTTTT. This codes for CASSVAGLGGELFF.

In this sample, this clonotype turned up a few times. The CDR3 DNA reads as TGTGCCAGTAGTTCCGGACCGGATCGCTCTGGAAACACCATATATTTT. Amino acid sequence: CASSSGPDRSGNTIYF. J is TRBJ1-3 and V is TRBV19; D unclear. The CDR3 is 16 amino acids. In germline, CDR1 is LNHDA, CDR2 SQIVND (reference sequence). The V end was cut by 5 bases, the J end by 0 bases, with 14 bases between. Complete variable domain (other parts from reference TRBV19 and TRBJ1-3): DGGITQSPKYLFRKEGQNVTLSCEQNLNHDAMYWYRQDPGQGLRLIYYSQIVNDFQKGDIAEGYSVSREKKESFPLTVTSAQKNPTAFYLCASSSGPDRSGNTIYFGEGSWLTVV.

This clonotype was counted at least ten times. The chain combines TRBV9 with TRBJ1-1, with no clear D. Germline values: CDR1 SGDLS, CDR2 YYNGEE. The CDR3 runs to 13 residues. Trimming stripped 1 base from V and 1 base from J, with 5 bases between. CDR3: CASSVHENTEAFF. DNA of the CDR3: TGTGCCAGCAGCGTACATGAGAACACTGAAGCTTTCTTT.

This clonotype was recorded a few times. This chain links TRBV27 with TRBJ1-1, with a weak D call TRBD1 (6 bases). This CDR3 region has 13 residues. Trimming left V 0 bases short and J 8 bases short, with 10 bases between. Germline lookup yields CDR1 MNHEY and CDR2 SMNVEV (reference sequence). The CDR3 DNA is TGTGCCAGCAGTTTATCGAATGACAGGGAAGCTTTCTTT. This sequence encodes CASSLSNDREAFF.

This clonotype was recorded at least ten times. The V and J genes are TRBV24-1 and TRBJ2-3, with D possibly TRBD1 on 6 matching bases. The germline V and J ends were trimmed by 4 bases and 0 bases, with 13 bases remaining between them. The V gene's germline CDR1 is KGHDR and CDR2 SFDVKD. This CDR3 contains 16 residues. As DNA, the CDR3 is TGTGCCACCAGTGACCCGGGACACCCTAGCACAGATACGCAGTATTTT. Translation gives CATSDPGHPSTDTQYF.

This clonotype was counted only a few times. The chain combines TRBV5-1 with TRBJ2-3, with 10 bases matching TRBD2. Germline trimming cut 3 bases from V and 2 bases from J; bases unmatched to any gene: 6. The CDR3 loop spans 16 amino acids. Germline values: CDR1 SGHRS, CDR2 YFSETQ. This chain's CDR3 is CASSSSSGGLTDTQYF. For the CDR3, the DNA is TGCGCCAGCAGCTCGTCTAGCGGGGGACTCACAGATACGCAGTATTTT.

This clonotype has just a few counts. CDR3 amino acids: CASSSSGDSPLHF. CDR3 nucleotide sequence: TGTGCCAGCAGCTCCTCAGGGGATTCACCCCTCCACTTT. J is TRBJ1-6 and V is TRBV11-3; tentatively, D is TRBD1 (6 bases). The germline gives CDR1 SGHNT, CDR2 YENEEA. Trimming pared 4 bases from V and 8 bases from J, leaving 9 bases between. The CDR3 covers 13 residues.

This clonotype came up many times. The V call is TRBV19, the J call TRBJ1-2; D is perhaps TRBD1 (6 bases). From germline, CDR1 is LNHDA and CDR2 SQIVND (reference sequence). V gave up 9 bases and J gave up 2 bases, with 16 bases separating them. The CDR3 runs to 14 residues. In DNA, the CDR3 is TGTGCCAGCAGCCCTACAGGGCAGAACTATGGCTACACCTTC. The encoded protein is CASSPTGQNYGYTF.

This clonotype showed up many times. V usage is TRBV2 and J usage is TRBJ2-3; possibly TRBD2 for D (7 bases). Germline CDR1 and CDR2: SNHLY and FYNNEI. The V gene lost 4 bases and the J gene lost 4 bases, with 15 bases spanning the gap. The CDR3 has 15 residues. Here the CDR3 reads CASSVEGGRSDTQYF. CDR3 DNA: TGTGCCAGCAGTGTGGAGGGGGGGCGGTCAGATACGCAGTATTTT.